These T cell receptor beta chains were read from a single sample in a study of post-analysis software for immune sequencing data. MiXCR was run by TCRdb on the PCR reads, yielding one entry per CDR3 protein. Here the sample spans 650,000 to 850,000 distinct CDR3 sequences, about 53% being singletons. Sequencing was performed on blood. These receptors came from a girl between 5 and 17 years old with multiple sclerosis. The CDR3 runs from the conserved cysteine through the conserved F or W. A D gene is named only where the DNA matches it firmly. Not every row has a clone size; where given, it reads once, few, many or a size class.

J: TRBJ1-1; D: .; V: TRBV5-1; size: .; DNA: TGCGCCAGCAGCTTGGACAGGCCTGCTGAAGCTTTCTTT; CDR3: CASSLDRPAEAFF
J: TRBJ2-5; D: .; V: TRBV5-6; size: .; DNA: TGTGCCAGCAGTATTGACAGAACGGAGACCCAGTACTTC; CDR3: CASSIDRTETQYF
J: TRBJ2-3; D: .; V: TRBV7-9; size: .; DNA: TGTGCCAGCAGCGGGGCCACCGCAGATACGCAGTATTTT; CDR3: CASSGATADTQYF
J: TRBJ1-2; D: .; V: TRBV2; size: few; DNA: TGTGCCAGCAGCCGGGACGGGGACTATGGCTACACCTTC; CDR3: CASSRDGDYGYTF
J: TRBJ1-5; D: .; V: TRBV20-1; size: .; DNA: TGCAGTGCTAGAGAAGGGGTCGCCAGCAATCAGCCCCAGCATTTT; CDR3: CSAREGVASNQPQHF
J: TRBJ1-6; D: TRBD1; V: TRBV5-1; size: .; DNA: TGCGCCAGCAGCTTGGTCCAGGGGGCTCTTTCACCCCTCCACTTT; CDR3: CASSLVQGALSPLHF
J: TRBJ2-7; D: .; V: TRBV20-1; size: .; DNA: TGCAGTGCTAGAGTCCCGCAGGGGTTCGAGCAGTACTTC; CDR3: CSARVPQGFEQYF
J: TRBJ2-5; D: TRBD2; V: TRBV4-1; size: few; DNA: TGCGCCAGCGGAGGGGGACTAGCGGGGAGAGAGACCCAGTACTTC; CDR3: CASGGGLAGRETQYF
J: TRBJ1-6; D: TRBD1; V: TRBV7-2; size: .; DNA: TGTGCCAGCAGCCCCTGGACAGGGATTAATTCACCCCTCCACTTT; CDR3: CASSPWTGINSPLHF
J: TRBJ2-3; D: TRBD2; V: TRBV7-2; size: .; DNA: TGTGCCAGCAGCCCGCGGGGCGGGAGGAATTTAGATACGCAGTATTTT; CDR3: CASSPRGGRNLDTQYF
J: TRBJ2-7; D: TRBD1; V: TRBV5-1; size: .; DNA: TGCGCCAGCAGCCAGGACAGGGCGGACGAGCAGTACTTC; CDR3: CASSQDRADEQYF
J: TRBJ2-1; D: .; V: TRBV20-1; size: .; DNA: TGCAGTGCTGTGGGGGGACCCTCCAATGAGCAGTTCTTC; CDR3: CSAVGGPSNEQFF
J: TRBJ1-1; D: .; V: TRBV7-3; size: .; DNA: TGTGTCAGCAGCTTAACGGAGGGACTCACTGAAGCTTTCTTT; CDR3: CVSSLTEGLTEAFF
J: TRBJ2-5; D: .; V: TRBV20-1; size: .; DNA: TGCAGTGCTAGTAACAGGTACCAAGAGACCCAGTACTTC; CDR3: CSASNRYQETQYF
J: TRBJ2-1; D: .; V: TRBV7-3; size: .; DNA: TGTGCCAGCAGCTCTTCTCTTTCTGGCTACAATGAGCAGTTCTTC; CDR3: CASSSSLSGYNEQFF
J: TRBJ1-2; D: TRBD1; V: TRBV7-8; size: .; DNA: TGTGCCAGTAGCTATCAACAGGGGGCTCTTGACAATGGCTACACCTTC; CDR3: CASSYQQGALDNGYTF
J: TRBJ2-7; D: .; V: TRBV27; size: few; DNA: TGTGCCAGCAACCTCCTAGGGGGAGCAGGGGAATACGAGCAGTACTTC; CDR3: CASNLLGGAGEYEQYF
J: TRBJ2-5; D: TRBD2; V: TRBV5-1; size: .; DNA: TGCGCCAGCAGCACCGGGACTAGCGGGAGTTTTTTAAAGACCCAGTACTTC; CDR3: CASSTGTSGSFLKTQYF
J: TRBJ1-6; D: .; V: TRBV10-3; size: .; DNA: TGTGCCATCAGTGGAGGGTCCCCCCTCCACTTT; CDR3: CAISGGSPLHF
J: TRBJ2-7; D: TRBD1; V: TRBV7-9; size: .; DNA: TGTGCCAGCAGCTTTCCGGGACAGGGGGAATACGAGCAGTACTTC; CDR3: CASSFPGQGEYEQYF
J: TRBJ2-7; D: .; V: TRBV7-2; size: .; DNA: TGTGCCAGCAGCGCCGGGACATCCCGCTTGGAGCAGTACTTC; CDR3: CASSAGTSRLEQYF
J: TRBJ1-2; D: .; V: TRBV7-9; size: .; DNA: TGTGCCAGCAGTCTCGACACTCTCGGGTGGGGCTACACCTTC; CDR3: CASSLDTLGWGYTF
J: TRBJ2-7; D: .; V: TRBV25-1; size: few; DNA: TGTGCCAGCAGTGGCCTAGATAGGAAGCAGTACTTC; CDR3: CASSGLDRKQYF
J: TRBJ2-4; D: TRBD2; V: TRBV20-1; size: few; DNA: TGCAGTGCGGGAGCGGGAGGGCCAATCAGAGCCAAAAACATTCAGTACTTC; CDR3: CSAGAGGPIRAKNIQYF
J: TRBJ2-7; D: TRBD2; V: TRBV20-1; size: once; DNA: TGCAGTGCTAGAGGACCTTGGCGGGGGAGCTCCTACGAGCAGTACTTC; CDR3: CSARGPWRGSSYEQYF
J: TRBJ1-2; D: .; V: TRBV5-1; size: .; DNA: TGCGCCAGCAGCTTGTCGAAGGGGTCAACTAACTATGGCTACACCTTC; CDR3: CASSLSKGSTNYGYTF
J: TRBJ2-7; D: TRBD2; V: TRBV7-9; size: .; DNA: TGTGCCAGCAGCTCAAAAATCCGTCCTGCGGGAGAAAAGGTCGAGCAGTACTTC; CDR3: CASSSKIRPAGEKVEQYF
J: TRBJ2-3; D: .; V: TRBV7-6; size: .; DNA: TGTGCCAGCAGCTTTAAACGAACAGATACGCAGTATTTT; CDR3: CASSFKRTDTQYF
J: TRBJ2-2; D: TRBD1; V: TRBV29-1; size: .; DNA: TGCAGCGTTGGGGACAGGGGGAGCACCGGGGAGCTGTTTTTT; CDR3: CSVGDRGSTGELFF
J: TRBJ2-5; D: TRBD2; V: TRBV3-1; size: .; DNA: TGTGCCAGCAGCCCCGGGGGGGACCAAGAGACCCAGTACTTC; CDR3: CASSPGGDQETQYF
J: TRBJ1-4; D: .; V: TRBV18; size: .; DNA: TGTGCCAGCTCACCCCGTCCTGAAGAAAAACTGTTTTTT; CDR3: CASSPRPEEKLFF
J: TRBJ2-7; D: .; V: TRBV12-3/TRBV12-4; size: .; DNA: TGTGCCAGCAGTCCGCAGGAGCGCGAGCAGTACTTC; CDR3: CASSPQEREQYF
J: TRBJ1-2; D: .; V: TRBV29-1; size: .; DNA: TGCAGCGTCACCGACGCGGAGATTTATGGCTACACCTTC; CDR3: CSVTDAEIYGYTF
J: TRBJ2-5; D: .; V: TRBV29-1; size: .; DNA: TGCAGCGTTGGAGCGGCAGGGTGGATGGAGACCCAGTACTTC; CDR3: CSVGAAGWMETQYF
J: TRBJ2-3; D: .; V: TRBV7-9; size: .; DNA: TGTGCCAGCAGCCTAAAGAGTTTGGGCACCAACACAGATACGCAGTATTTT; CDR3: CASSLKSLGTNTDTQYF
J: TRBJ2-3; D: TRBD2; V: TRBV7-9; size: once; DNA: TGTGCCAGCAGCCGATCACTAGCGGGAGGTACAGATACGCAGTATTTT; CDR3: CASSRSLAGGTDTQYF
J: TRBJ2-5; D: .; V: TRBV7-9; size: .; DNA: TGTGCCAGCAGCACGTACAGGGGGGGTTCGGAGACCCAGTACTTC; CDR3: CASSTYRGGSETQYF
J: TRBJ2-5; D: TRBD1; V: TRBV5-1; size: .; DNA: TGCGCCAGCAGCTTGATGGGGACAGGGGGCCAAGAGACCCAGTACTTC; CDR3: CASSLMGTGGQETQYF
J: TRBJ2-5; D: TRBD2; V: TRBV7-3; size: .; DNA: TGTGCCAGCAGCGTTAGCTCGGGGGGGCCCCAGACCCAGTACTTC; CDR3: CASSVSSGGPQTQYF
J: TRBJ2-7; D: .; V: TRBV27; size: .; DNA: TGTGCCAGCAGTTTACGCGGCAGGACCTTGGATTACGAGCAGTACTTC; CDR3: CASSLRGRTLDYEQYF
J: TRBJ2-1; D: .; V: TRBV18; size: .; DNA: TGTGCCAGCTCACCCCAACTCACAGGGGAGGGTGAGCAGTTCTTC; CDR3: CASSPQLTGEGEQFF
J: TRBJ2-3; D: TRBD1; V: TRBV7-6; size: .; DNA: TGTGCCAGCAGCCCCTCGACAGGGGACGGCACAGATACGCAGTATTTT; CDR3: CASSPSTGDGTDTQYF
J: TRBJ1-2; D: .; V: TRBV20-1; size: few; DNA: TGCAGTGCTAGAGTCGTTCAGGAGAACTATGGCTACACCTTC; CDR3: CSARVVQENYGYTF
J: TRBJ2-2; D: .; V: TRBV29-1; size: .; DNA: TGCAGCGTTGACAACGCAGGGGCGGGCACCGGGGAGCTGTTTTTT; CDR3: CSVDNAGAGTGELFF
J: TRBJ1-4; D: TRBD1; V: TRBV6-5; size: .; DNA: TGTGCCAGCAGTCCCGACAGGGATGAAGAAAAACTGTTTTTT; CDR3: CASSPDRDEEKLFF
J: TRBJ2-3; D: .; V: TRBV20-1; size: .; DNA: TGCAGTGCTAGTCTGGGGAAGGGTCGCACAGATACGCAGTATTTT; CDR3: CSASLGKGRTDTQYF
J: TRBJ2-7; D: .; V: TRBV7-2; size: .; DNA: TGTGCCAGCAGCTTCGGCCCCATCTACGAGCAGTACTTC; CDR3: CASSFGPIYEQYF